These T cell receptor beta chains were read from a single sample in a study of Tregs in tolerant kidney transplant recipients. Profiling relied on immunoSEQ multiplex PCR, and the TCRdb table lists in-frame clones only, not all of them. The table lists 75,000 to 100,000 clones, more than 85% of them singletons, with around 1.6% in the top ten. The sample in question was CD4+ T cells from blood (PBMCs), obtained 12 months after the transplant. Receptor source: a human patient who received a combined kidney and bone marrow transplant. Part of the T cells may come from the graft donor. CDR3s include the opening cysteine and the closing phenylalanine or tryptophan. D genes are given only for firm matches. A clone size is listed for some rows: how often the clone was seen (once, few, many), or a class if it is expanded.

D gene	clone size	V gene	J gene	CDR3 protein	CDR3 DNA
TRBD1	.	TRBV10-3	TRBJ2-2	CAISPGWTGETGELFF	TGTGCCATCAGCCCGGGATGGACAGGGGAGACCGGGGAGCTGTTTTTT
TRBD2	.	TRBV7-2	TRBJ2-7	CASSLAGTIIYEQYF	TGTGCCAGCAGCTTAGCAGGGACTATTATCTACGAGCAGTACTTC
.	.	TRBV5-1	TRBJ2-5	CASTKAGLQETQYF	TGCGCCAGCACGAAGGCAGGGCTGCAAGAGACCCAGTACTTC
TRBD2	.	TRBV18	TRBJ2-1	CASFLAGGSDEQFF	TGTGCCAGCTTCCTAGCGGGGGGTTCCGATGAGCAGTTCTTC
.	.	TRBV7-9	TRBJ1-1	CASSLLELNTEAFF	TGTGCCAGCAGCTTATTAGAATTGAACACTGAAGCTTTCTTT
TRBD2	.	TRBV5-1	TRBJ2-7	CASSAGTSGYEQYF	TGCGCCAGCAGCGCCGGGACTAGCGGATACGAGCAGTACTTC
TRBD2	once	TRBV11-2	TRBJ2-1	CASSFDGLATNEQFF	TGTGCCAGCAGCTTCGACGGACTAGCGACGAATGAGCAGTTCTTC
.	once	TRBV4-2	TRBJ2-7	CASSQVGGAYEQYF	TGTGCCAGCAGCCAAGTCGGAGGGGCCTACGAGCAGTACTTC
TRBD2	.	TRBV5-8	TRBJ2-1	CASSLLAGLYNEQFF	TGTGCCAGCAGCTTGCTAGCGGGACTATACAATGAGCAGTTCTTC
TRBD1	.	TRBV19	TRBJ2-7	CASSKGQGNYEQYF	TGTGCCAGTAGTAAGGGACAGGGTAACTACGAGCAGTACTTC
.	.	TRBV7-2	TRBJ1-2	CASSAGVGRSYGYTF	TGTGCCAGCAGCGCAGGGGTTGGGCGGTCTTATGGCTACACCTTC
TRBD2	.	TRBV7-2	TRBJ2-7	CASSFGRGGSYEQYF	TGTGCCAGCAGCTTCGGGCGGGGGGGATCCTACGAGCAGTACTTC
TRBD2	.	TRBV6-5	TRBJ2-5	CASGGRIRETQYF	TGTGCCTCCGGCGGGAGGATTAGAGAGACCCAGTACTTC
.	.	TRBV19	TRBJ2-5	CASSRVSETQYF	TGTGCCAGTAGCAGGGTTAGCGAGACCCAGTACTTC
TRBD1	.	TRBV5-5	TRBJ1-6	CASSLFSSGGNSPLHF	TGTGCCAGCAGCTTATTTTCCTCAGGGGGAAATTCACCCCTCCACTTT
.	.	TRBV5-5	TRBJ1-2	CASSLNRASNYGYTF	TGTGCCAGCAGCTTGAACAGGGCCTCTAACTATGGCTACACCTTC
TRBD1	.	TRBV19	TRBJ2-6	CASSALQGTGSGANVLTF	TGTGCCAGTAGTGCCCTACAGGGGACGGGCTCTGGGGCCAACGTCCTGACTTTC
.	.	TRBV11-2	TRBJ2-7	CASSLERGTYEQYF	TGTGCCAGCAGCTTAGAAAGGGGAACCTACGAGCAGTACTTC
TRBD1	.	TRBV30	TRBJ2-1	CAWSVYRGIQNEQFF	TGTGCCTGGAGTGTATACAGGGGGATCCAGAATGAGCAGTTCTTC
TRBD1	.	TRBV5-8	TRBJ2-7	CASSLGDRDHYEQYF	TGTGCCAGCAGCTTGGGGGACAGGGATCACTACGAGCAGTACTTC
TRBD1	.	TRBV6-6	TRBJ2-2	CASSQGDRDPGELFF	TGTGCCAGCAGTCAGGGTGACAGGGATCCCGGGGAGCTGTTTTTT
TRBD1	.	TRBV19	TRBJ2-2	CASSPTGHTGELFF	TGTGCCAGTAGTCCGACAGGGCACACCGGGGAGCTGTTTTTT
TRBD2	.	TRBV7-9	TRBJ2-4	CASSLITSGGREGRNIQYF	TGTGCCAGCAGCTTAATAACTAGCGGGGGCCGCGAGGGAAGAAACATTCAGTACTTC
.	.	TRBV21-1	TRBJ2-7	CASSIGTGAHEQYF	TGTGCCAGCAGCATCGGGACAGGGGCCCACGAGCAGTACTTC
.	once	TRBV14	TRBJ1-4	CASSQELPGGEKLFF	TGTGCCAGCAGCCAAGAGCTTCCGGGAGGGGAAAAACTGTTTTTT
.	.	TRBV7-9	TRBJ2-7	CASSQRQVSGSSYEQYF	TGTGCCAGCAGCCAAAGACAGGTTTCGGGGAGCTCCTACGAGCAGTACTTC
TRBD2	.	TRBV10-3	TRBJ2-7	CAISRTSGGPYEQYF	TGTGCCATCAGCCGGACTAGCGGGGGGCCTTACGAGCAGTACTTC
.	.	TRBV21-1	TRBJ2-7	CASSTRTGIHEQYF	TGTGCCAGCAGCACTCGGACAGGGATCCACGAGCAGTACTTC
.	.	TRBV6-5	TRBJ2-1	CASSLAGGGRSFF	TGTGCCAGCAGTCTAGCTGGTGGGGGCAGGTCGTTCTTC
.	.	TRBV29-1	TRBJ2-3	CSVQGGIGADTQYF	TGCAGCGTGCAGGGGGGAATTGGCGCAGATACGCAGTATTTT